This is a list of T cell receptor beta chains from one sample in a study of sequential checkpoint blockade in melanoma. TCRdb's table, derived via immunoSEQ multiplex PCR, lists solely in-frame clones and lacks some. The data hold around 39,000 clones, with roughly 81% observed a single time. The sequencing here drew on CD8+ T cells sorted from blood (inferred from file names), taken from a patient given nivolumab and ipilimumab in sequence. These receptors all stem from a human donor with melanoma. The CDR3 runs from the conserved cysteine through the conserved F or W. A D gene is named only where the DNA matches it firmly. Not every row has a clone size; where given, it reads once, few, many or a size class.

d_call: -; clone_size: -; v_call: TRBV2; j_call: TRBJ1-2; cdr3_aa: CASSEEGSNYGYTF; cdr3_nt: TGTGCCAGCAGTGAGGAGGGTTCTAACTATGGCTACACCTTC
d_call: -; clone_size: -; v_call: TRBV27; j_call: TRBJ2-1; cdr3_aa: CASTPGEAHEQFF; cdr3_nt: TGTGCCAGCACCCCCGGGGAAGCACATGAGCAGTTCTTC
d_call: TRBD1; clone_size: -; v_call: TRBV7-9; j_call: TRBJ1-4; cdr3_aa: CASSFRDRGEKLFF; cdr3_nt: TGTGCCAGCAGCTTTCGGGACAGGGGCGAAAAACTGTTTTTT
d_call: -; clone_size: once; v_call: TRBV5-1; j_call: TRBJ1-3; cdr3_aa: CASSLLGPGNTIYF; cdr3_nt: TGCGCCAGCAGCTTGCTGGGGCCTGGAAACACCATATATTTT
d_call: -; clone_size: -; v_call: TRBV28; j_call: TRBJ2-7; cdr3_aa: CASSSPQGGSYEQYF; cdr3_nt: TGTGCCAGCAGTTCACCGCAGGGTGGAAGCTACGAGCAGTACTTC
d_call: -; clone_size: few; v_call: TRBV9; j_call: TRBJ2-6; cdr3_aa: CASSVRIGAGDPGANVLTF; cdr3_nt: TGTGCCAGCAGCGTGAGAATCGGGGCAGGGGACCCTGGGGCCAACGTCCTGACTTTC
d_call: -; clone_size: -; v_call: TRBV27; j_call: TRBJ2-1; cdr3_aa: CASSLSSSNEQFF; cdr3_nt: TGTGCCAGCAGTTTATCGAGTAGCAATGAGCAGTTCTTC
d_call: TRBD1; clone_size: once; v_call: TRBV5-1; j_call: TRBJ2-5; cdr3_aa: CASSHRDSQETQYF; cdr3_nt: TGCGCCAGCAGCCACCGGGACAGCCAAGAGACCCAGTACTTC
d_call: -; clone_size: few; v_call: TRBV19; j_call: TRBJ2-7; cdr3_aa: CASSISVRGHYEQYF; cdr3_nt: TGTGCCAGTAGTATAAGTGTCAGGGGACACTACGAGCAGTACTTC
d_call: TRBD1; clone_size: -; v_call: TRBV4-1; j_call: TRBJ1-2; cdr3_aa: CASSQRQGSYGYTF; cdr3_nt: TGCGCCAGCAGCCAACGACAGGGGAGCTATGGCTACACCTTC
d_call: -; clone_size: -; v_call: TRBV9; j_call: TRBJ1-4; cdr3_aa: CASSPQGDNEKLFF; cdr3_nt: TGTGCCAGCAGCCCCCAAGGAGATAATGAAAAACTGTTTTTT
d_call: -; clone_size: few; v_call: TRBV11-2; j_call: TRBJ2-7; cdr3_aa: CASSLGQGSEQYF; cdr3_nt: TGTGCCAGCAGCTTAGGGCAGGGGAGCGAGCAGTACTTC
d_call: TRBD2; clone_size: -; v_call: TRBV5-1; j_call: TRBJ2-3; cdr3_aa: CASSLAGSGTQYF; cdr3_nt: TGCGCCAGCAGCTTAGCGGGGTCCGGAACGCAGTATTTT
d_call: -; clone_size: few; v_call: TRBV7-9; j_call: TRBJ1-2; cdr3_aa: CASSLDPSGYTF; cdr3_nt: TGTGCCAGCAGCTTAGATCCGAGTGGCTACACCTTC